The entry below describes one T cell receptor (beta chain). These data belong to a study of blood T cell repertoires in COVID-19. Study-wide context: There were acute and convalescent COVID-19 samples, and they came from the United States, Italy and Spain. The cDNA or gDNA used as material had been derived from T cells, B-cell-depleted T cells, or PBMCs.

With V trimmed by 4 bases and J by 8 bases, 5 bases remained unmatched. The germline V gene encodes CDR1 SGDLS and CDR2 YYNGEE. The CDR3 is 12 amino acids. As processed by the authors: Scientists estimated how many nucleated cells there were by amplifying reference gene primers. TCRdb's table, derived via immunoSEQ multiplex PCR, lists solely in-frame clones and lacks some. From that table come the V and J calls and clone size; the DNA was used to work out D and trimming. This sample has a few hundred thousand clones, with about four fifths found just once. Grouping used clinical history reported by participants in a survey and questionnaire.

The V and J genes are TRBV9 and TRBJ1-1; 7 nucleotides line up with TRBD1. The sequence derives from a woman between 40 and 55 years old who had recovered from COVID-19. The sequencing input was PBMCs or T cells enriched from blood (not recorded which). The CDR3 region has the DNA TGTGCCAGCAGCCGGGACAGTACAGAAGCTTTCTTT. Its translation is CASSRDSTEAFF. Together with reference TRBV9 and TRBJ1-1, the CDR3 gives the full variable domain: DSGVTQTPKHLITATGQRVTLRCSPRSGDLSVYWYQQSLDQGLQFLIQYYNGEERAKGNILERFSAQQFPDLHSELNLSSLELGDSALYFCASSRDSTEAFFGQGTRLTVV.